This TCR beta chain came from a study of blood T cell repertoires in COVID-19. Turning to the study itself: The analysed material was cDNA or gDNA that came from T cells, B-cell-depleted T cells, or PBMCs.

The sample holds one count of this clone. Germline assignment: CDR1 GTSNPN and CDR2 SVGIG (reference sequence). The CDR3 spans 15 residues. V was pared by 3 bases and J by 0 bases, with 11 bases between. Here immunoSEQ multiplex PCR was the method, and the copy in TCRdb shows in-frame clones only, minus some. The sample records around 63,000 clones, 86% being singletons. Material for sequencing was peripheral blood. This clonotype originated in an elderly woman with acute or convalescent COVID-19. This sequence joins TRBV30 and TRBJ2-2, with D perhaps matching TRBD2 (5 bases). CDR3 protein: CAWRERAANTGELFF. The CDR3 coding sequence is TGTGCCTGGAGGGAGAGGGCTGCGAACACCGGGGAGCTGTTTTTT.